Shown below are 6 T cell receptor beta chains from a single sample sequenced in a study of early T cells in non-severe SARS-CoV-2 infection. MiXCR, applied by TCRdb to the 5' RACE reads, yields one record per CDR3 protein. The data contain about 49,000 distinct CDR3 sequences, roughly 6.5% of them singletons. This sample comprised whole blood, obtained at baseline. The receptors were sampled from an adult who was a healthcare worker with PCR-confirmed SARS-CoV-2 infection or an uninfected control (not recorded which).

Ten or more counts support this clonotype. The chain carries TRBV6-4 and TRBJ1-2, with D unresolved. Trimming stripped 4 bases from V and 0 bases from J, with 12 bases between. The CDR3 loop spans 15 amino acids. CDR1 MRHNA and CDR2 SNTAGT come from the germline V gene. This CDR3 reads CASSARTQTNYGYTF. The CDR3, as DNA: TGTGCCAGCAGTGCCCGGACGCAAACTAACTATGGCTACACCTTC.

This clonotype turned up a few times. The chain recombines TRBV7-9 with TRBJ2-7; D might be TRBD1 or TRBD2, each matching 6 bases. CDR1 and CDR2 from the germline V gene are SEHNR and FQNEAQ (reference sequence). V was shortened by 10 bases and J by 0 bases, with 19 bases between the two germline ends. The CDR3 totals 15 residues. The CDR3 DNA is TGTGCCACTGCTGGGGGGCGGGGAAGCTCCTACGAGCAGTACTTC. Encoded protein: CATAGGRGSSYEQYF.

This clonotype was counted at least ten times. The J gene is TRBJ2-6, the V gene TRBV15, with TRBD1 matching 8 bases. V lost 0 bases, J lost 10 bases, and 5 bases stayed unmatched. Germline V CDR1 and CDR2: LNHNV, YYDKDF (reference sequence). This CDR3 has 15 residues. This CDR3 is CATSRDLHRGNVLTF. DNA for the CDR3: TGTGCCACCAGCAGAGATCTGCACAGGGGGAACGTCCTGACTTTC. Looking up the rest from reference TRBV15 and TRBJ2-6 gives the full variable domain: DAMVIQNPRYQVTQFGKPVTLSCSQTLNHNVMYWYQQKSSQAPKLLFHYYDKDFNNEADTPDNFQSRRPNTSFCFLDIRSPGLGDTAMYLCATSRDLHRGNVLTFGAGSRLTVL.

This clonotype was detected only a few times. The chain is built from TRBV20-1 and TRBJ2-5, with TRBD2 matching 7 bases. The CDR3 extends over 15 amino acids. V shed 3 bases and J 1 base; nucleotides not matched to a gene: 8. Germline CDR1 is DFQATT and CDR2 is SNEGSKA (reference sequence). The CDR3 is CSARDGTTPQETQYF. DNA of the CDR3: TGCAGTGCTAGGGATGGGACTACCCCCCAAGAGACCCAGTACTTC.

This clonotype was seen a handful of times. V and J are TRBV3-1 and TRBJ2-1; D gene ambiguous. The germline gives CDR1 LGHDT, CDR2 YNNKEL (reference sequence). The CDR3 is 15 amino acids. V was pared by 0 bases and J by 3 bases, with 9 bases between. The CDR3 loop is CASSQDAAVYNEQFF. The CDR3 nucleotides are TGTGCCAGCAGCCAAGACGCAGCAGTCTACAATGAGCAGTTCTTC.

This clonotype has a handful of counts. The chain combines TRBV16 with TRBJ1-1; TRBD1 matches 7 bases. The CDR3 totals 15 residues. Germline lookup yields CDR1 KGHSY and CDR2 FQNENV. V lost 3 bases to trimming and J lost 1 base; unmatched junction nucleotides: 5. In DNA form, the CDR3 reads TGTGCCAGCAGCCAGACGAGACAGGGGAACACTGAAGCTTTCTTT. This gives the protein CASSQTRQGNTEAFF.